This is a list of T cell receptor beta chains from one sample in a study of blood T cell repertoires in COVID-19. TCRdb's copy holds only in-frame clones and misses some; the assay was immunoSEQ multiplex PCR. There are fewer than 200,000 clones in the sample; roughly 80% occur only once, and roughly 11% lies in the top ten. The sample taken for sequencing was peripheral blood. All receptors come from a woman in her forties with COVID-19, enrolled during active disease. The CDR3 runs from the conserved cysteine through the conserved F or W. D genes are given only for firm matches. Clone size is shown for a subset of rows, as once, few, many or a class of expanded clone.

>TRBJ1-6|TRBV12-3/TRBV12-4|.|.
CASSPIMHSPLHF
TGTGCCAGCAGTCCTATCATGCATTCACCCCTCCACTTT
>TRBJ2-7|TRBV7-6|TRBD2|.
CASSISGSAYEQYF
TGTGCCAGCAGCATCAGCGGGAGTGCCTACGAGCAGTACTTC
>TRBJ2-1|TRBV19|TRBD2|.
CASSIGLAAPSYNEQFF
TGTGCCAGTAGTATAGGACTAGCGGCTCCATCCTACAATGAGCAGTTCTTC
>TRBJ1-5|TRBV19|.|.
CASSTTSHTNQPQHF
TGTGCCAGTAGTACCACCTCGCATACTAATCAGCCCCAGCATTTT
>TRBJ1-3|TRBV6-5|.|.
CASSYASQDSGNTIYF
TGTGCCAGCAGTTACGCCAGCCAGGATAGTGGAAACACCATATATTTT
>TRBJ2-3|TRBV6-5|TRBD2|.
CASRRAGTSTDTQYF
TGTGCCAGCAGAAGAGCGGGGACTAGCACAGATACGCAGTATTTT
>TRBJ2-7|TRBV6-2/TRBV6-3|.|.
CASSYQDYEQYF
TGTGCCAGCAGTTACCAGGATTACGAGCAGTACTTC
>TRBJ2-3|TRBV30|.|.
CAWSGEPHYTDTQYF
TGTGCCTGGAGTGGAGAACCCCACTACACAGATACGCAGTATTTT
>TRBJ1-2|TRBV24-1|TRBD1|.
CATSATRQGSVGYTF
TGTGCCACCAGCGCAACCAGACAGGGTAGTGTTGGCTACACCTTC
>TRBJ1-6|TRBV19|.|.
CASSIMAAQRNSPLHF
TGTGCCAGTAGTATTATGGCAGCTCAGCGTAATTCACCCCTCCACTTT
>TRBJ2-7|TRBV30|.|.
CAWSFRSGYEQYF
TGTGCCTGGAGTTTCCGATCGGGGTACGAGCAGTACTTC
>TRBJ1-5|TRBV5-6|.|.
CASSASSRYSNQPQHF
TGTGCCAGCTCAGCTTCTAGCCGATATAGCAATCAGCCCCAGCATTTT
>TRBJ1-1|TRBV12-1|.|.
CASSPDRVGTEAFF
TGTGCCAGCAGCCCCGACAGGGTTGGCACTGAAGCTTTCTTT
>TRBJ1-1|TRBV27|.|.
CASSYTALMNTEAFF
TGTGCCAGCAGTTATACAGCTTTAATGAACACTGAAGCTTTCTTT
>TRBJ2-2|TRBV6-5|TRBD2|.
CASQRDSVTGELFF
TGTGCCAGCCAGCGGGACTCTGTAACCGGGGAGCTGTTTTTT
>TRBJ2-5|TRBV7-3|.|.
CASSHASGARFQETQYF
TGTGCCAGCAGCCACGCCAGTGGGGCCCGTTTCCAAGAGACCCAGTACTTC
>TRBJ2-3|TRBV9|.|once
CASSVSGGISTDTQYF
TGTGCCAGCAGCGTAAGCGGCGGGATAAGCACAGATACGCAGTATTTT